The 9 T cell receptor beta chains listed next were all sequenced from one sample in a study of cytomegalovirus exposure and HLA in healthy donors (dated by TCRdb to 2015 to 2018). To prepare the library, the immunoSEQ multiplex PCR assay was applied. The multiplex PCR relied on a mix of 60 forward primers for TCR Vbeta segments and 13 reverse primers for TCR Jbeta segments. What TCRdb holds here is the immuneACCESS table cut down to in-frame rearrangements. Part of the clones is not present; checked against another copy, under half of the missing clones reflect an unresolved V gene, and the others are unexplained. The sample yields around 200,000 clones; approximately 85% were counted once. Together, the top ten hold around 2.3% of the sample. Sequencing was carried out using PBMCs. The receptor set was obtained from a woman in her forties or fifties in good health and CMV-seronegative.

The V and J genes are TRBV7-9 and TRBJ2-3; a possible D gene is TRBD1 (6 bases). The CDR3 is made up of 15 amino acids. CDR1 SEHNR and CDR2 FQNEAQ come from the germline V gene (reference sequence). V was pared by 5 bases and J by 5 bases, with 17 bases between. In nucleotides, the CDR3 is TGTGCCAGCAGCCTCTTAAACAGGGTTGGAGATACGCAGTATTTT. As protein: CASSLLNRVGDTQYF.

The chain combines TRBV5-6 with TRBJ1-4; TRBD1 is a possible D gene (6 bases). V was shortened by 4 bases and J by 3 bases, with 13 bases between the two germline ends. Germline V gene sequence: CDR1 SGHDT, CDR2 YYEEEE. The CDR3 consists of 15 residues. CDR3 nucleotide sequence: TGTGCCAGCAGCGGTCAGGGGACGGCTAATGAAAAACTGTTTTTT. Translated: CASSGQGTANEKLFF.

CDR3 sequence (DNA): TGTGCCAGCAGCTTTGACAGGGGAGAGACCCAGTACTTC. Translation gives CASSFDRGETQYF. V and J are TRBV7-3 and TRBJ2-5, with 8 positions matching TRBD1. Trimming at V came to 3 bases and at J to 4 bases, leaving 1 base not matched to a gene. The CDR3 has 13 amino acids. From germline, CDR1 is SGHTA and CDR2 FQGTGA.

The V gene is TRBV25-1, the J gene TRBJ1-6, with 7 bases matching TRBD1. This CDR3 spans 16 amino acids. Germline V gives CDR1 MGHDK, CDR2 SYGVNS. Trimming removed 1 base from V and 3 bases from J; junction bases left unmatched: 3. The CDR3 coding sequence is TGTGCCAGCAGTGAATCAGGGGGAGGCTATAATTCACCCCTCCACTTT. Amino acids: CASSESGGGYNSPLHF.

The CDR3 DNA is TGCGCCAGCAGCCAAGGGTACAGCTACACAGATACGCAGTATTTT. Translated: CASSQGYSYTDTQYF. The V gene is TRBV4-3, the J gene TRBJ2-3; no reliable D call. From germline, CDR1 is LGHNA and CDR2 YSLEER. Deletions cut 1 base from V and 2 bases from J, with 10 bases between. The CDR3 has 15 residues.

V usage is TRBV11-1 and J usage is TRBJ2-7, with D possibly TRBD1 on 5 matching bases. In germline, CDR1 is SGHAT, CDR2 FQDESV (reference sequence). V lost 2 bases to trimming and J lost 3 bases, with 11 bases between them. The CDR3 is made up of 14 amino acids. Written as DNA, the CDR3 is TGTGCCAGCAGCTTACTCCAGGGCCTCTACGAGCAGTACTTC. This gives the protein CASSLLQGLYEQYF. The whole variable domain, remainder taken from reference TRBV11-1 and TRBJ2-7, is EAEVAQSPRYKITEKSQAVAFWCDPISGHATLYWYRQILGQGPELLVQFQDESVVDDSQLPKDRFSAERLKGVDSTLKIQPAELGDSAMYLCASSLLQGLYEQYFGPGTRLTVT.

This rearrangement joins TRBV19 to TRBJ2-3, with 10 bases identical to TRBD1. Per germline, CDR1 LNHDA and CDR2 SQIVND (reference sequence). The CDR3 spans 15 residues. With 3 bases clipped from V and 2 bases from J, the junction kept 2 bases outside the gene matches. DNA of the CDR3: TGTGCCAGTAGTATGGACAGGGGGAACACAGATACGCAGTATTTT. This codes for CASSMDRGNTDTQYF.

This clone was seen once. V and J are TRBV5-8 and TRBJ1-1; tentative D call: TRBD1 (5 bases). The CDR3 runs to 14 residues. With 0 bases removed from V and 0 bases from J, the gap between germline ends came to 6 bases. CDR1 is SGHTS and CDR2 is YDEGEE in the germline V gene. The CDR3 DNA follows: TGTGCCAGCAGCTTGGACAGGATGAACACTGAAGCTTTCTTT. Translation gives CASSLDRMNTEAFF.

The gene calls are TRBV7-2 and TRBJ1-5, with 10 bases fitting TRBD1. Looked up from germline, CDR1 is SGHTA and CDR2 is FQGNSA. Trimming removed 4 bases from V and 7 bases from J; junction bases left unmatched: 13. The CDR3 is 17 residues long. CDR3 region: CASSSTLDRGRGQPQHF. The CDR3 bases are TGTGCCAGCAGCTCTACCCTCGACAGGGGGCGAGGGCAGCCCCAGCATTTT.